The 28 T cell receptor beta chains below all came from one sample that was sequenced in a study of T cell responses to AZD1222 COVID-19 vaccine. Measured with immunoSEQ multiplex PCR; TCRdb has only the in-frame clones, and not every one. The sample shows roughly 150,000 clones, nearly 90% of them seen only once. The sequences come from peripheral blood, collected on day 0 of AZD1222 vaccination. These receptors all stem from an adult in good health.

The chain employs TRBV5-8 and TRBJ1-1; possible D gene TRBD1, 6 bases. Trimming left V 3 bases short and J 6 bases short, with 15 bases between. Germline CDR1 is SGHTS and CDR2 is YDEGEE. The CDR3 runs to 14 residues. The DNA for the CDR3 is TGTGCCAGCAGCTGGCGCGGAGGGGGGCCTGAAGCTTTCTTT. Its protein product is CASSWRGGGPEAFF.

This chain connects TRBV7-2 to TRBJ1-1; D not certain. In germline, CDR1 is SGHTA, CDR2 FQGNSA. The V end lost 5 bases, the J end lost 1 base, and 14 bases lay between the germline ends. CDR3 size: 15 residues. For the CDR3, the DNA is TGTGCCAGCAGCCTCCGGCCGGTTCAGAACACTGAAGCTTTCTTT. It translates to CASSLRPVQNTEAFF.

V usage is TRBV7-2 and J usage is TRBJ1-3; possible D gene TRBD1, 6 bases. V was pared by 4 bases and J by 0 bases, with 7 bases between. CDR3 length: 14 amino acids. The V gene's germline CDR1 is SGHTA and CDR2 FQGNSA. The DNA of the CDR3 is TGTGCCAGCAGCTCCAGGGGCTCTGGAAACACCATATATTTT. It is translated as CASSSRGSGNTIYF.

The rearrangement joins TRBV9 to TRBJ1-3; D not certain. This CDR3 region has 16 residues. Trimming left V 3 bases short and J 8 bases short, with 21 bases between. Germline V gives CDR1 SGDLS, CDR2 YYNGEE. The CDR3 region is CASSGVGKGDQDTIYF. The DNA for the CDR3 is TGTGCCAGCAGCGGAGTTGGTAAGGGAGATCAGGACACCATATATTTT.

This clone was found a few times. V usage is TRBV7-2 and J usage is TRBJ1-5; D uncertain. The germline gives CDR1 SGHTA, CDR2 FQGNSA. This CDR3 has 13 residues. With 3 bases removed from V and 3 bases from J, the gap between germline ends came to 6 bases. CDR3 in DNA: TGTGCCAGCAGCTTCGGGGTCAATCAGCCCCAGCATTTT. Its translation is CASSFGVNQPQHF.

J is TRBJ1-1 and V is TRBV6-5; no clear D. The germline gives CDR1 MNHEY, CDR2 SVGAGI. Deletions cut 2 bases from V and 4 bases from J, with 11 bases between. This CDR3 comprises 14 residues. CDR3 protein: CASSYEKGITEAFF. CDR3 DNA sequence: TGTGCCAGCAGTTACGAAAAAGGGATCACTGAAGCTTTCTTT.

This chain links TRBV11-3 with TRBJ2-3; perhaps TRBD1 as D (7 bases). Trimming left V 6 bases short and J 2 bases short, with 15 bases between. Per germline, CDR1 SGHNT and CDR2 YENEEA. CDR3 size: 15 residues. CDR3 sequence (DNA): TGTGCCAGCAGTCCCCAGGGGGGCTACACAGATACGCAGTATTTT. Translating it yields CASSPQGGYTDTQYF.

This rearrangement joins TRBV11-2 to TRBJ2-6, with D hard to call. CDR3 size: 15 residues. V was pared by 5 bases and J by 6 bases, with 14 bases between. Germline V gene data show CDR1 as SGHAT and CDR2 as FQNNGV. CDR3 amino acids: CASSLLLVAANVLTF. The CDR3 nucleotides are TGTGCCAGCAGCCTCCTCCTAGTAGCGGCCAACGTCCTGACTTTC.

The J gene is TRBJ1-2, the V gene TRBV9; D perhaps matches TRBD1 (6 bases). From germline, CDR1 is SGDLS and CDR2 YYNGEE. The V end lost 3 bases, the J end lost 5 bases, and 8 bases lay between the germline ends. This CDR3 has 12 amino acids. The CDR3 coding sequence is TGTGCCAGCAGCGGCCAGGGGTATGGCTACACCTTC. It encodes CASSGQGYGYTF.

V usage is TRBV6-5 and J usage is TRBJ1-5; 8 bases line up with TRBD1. CDR1 and CDR2 from the germline V gene are MNHEY and SVGAGI. Germline trimming cut 6 bases from V and 3 bases from J; bases unmatched to any gene: 4. This CDR3 is built from 14 residues. The CDR3 DNA reads as TGTGCCAGCAGGGACAGGGACTACAATCAGCCCCAGCATTTT. Protein: CASRDRDYNQPQHF.

This chain uses TRBV10-3 with TRBJ1-1, with 9 bases fitting TRBD1. The germline V gene encodes CDR1 ENHRY and CDR2 SYGVKD. This CDR3 is 14 amino acids long. Losses at the gene ends were 6 bases for V and 4 bases for J; bases not matched to a gene: 6. CDR3 nucleotides: TGTGCCATCAGAAAACAGGGGGCCAGCACTGAAGCTTTCTTT. Its protein is CAIRKQGASTEAFF.

This rearrangement joins TRBV6-2 or TRBV6-3 to TRBJ2-7; 9 bases map to TRBD1. V lost 0 bases, J lost 3 bases, and 6 bases stayed unmatched. CDR1 is MNHEY and CDR2 is SVGEGT in the germline V gene. The CDR3 runs 16 residues. CDR3 DNA sequence: TGTGCCAGCAGTTACTCCATTCACAGGGGGCTCTACGAGCAGTACTTC. It yields the protein CASSYSIHRGLYEQYF.

The CDR3 loop is CASSATNYEQYF. The CDR3 DNA reads as TGTGCCAGCAGTGCAACAAACTACGAGCAGTACTTC. The rearrangement joins TRBV27 to TRBJ2-7, with unresolved D. Trimming pared 5 bases from V and 3 bases from J, leaving 8 bases between. Germline V CDR1 and CDR2: MNHEY, SMNVEV (reference sequence). The CDR3 sequence is 12 residues long.

The chain recombines TRBV19 with TRBJ1-2, with D perhaps matching TRBD1 (5 bases). Per germline, CDR1 LNHDA and CDR2 SQIVND (reference sequence). CDR3 length: 15 residues. V was shortened by 3 bases and J by 4 bases, with 15 bases between the two germline ends. CDR3 sequence: CASSIGGQGRYGYTF. The CDR3 nucleotides are TGTGCCAGTAGTATCGGAGGTCAGGGCCGCTATGGCTACACCTTC.

This chain links TRBV5-5 with TRBJ1-6; 12 bases align to TRBD1. After removal of 4 bases from V and 6 bases from J, the junction contained 11 bases not matched to a gene. The germline V gene encodes CDR1 SGHKS and CDR2 YYEKEE (reference sequence). This CDR3 has 18 amino acids. CDR3 region: CASSRGSGTGGFNSPLHF. Here the CDR3 DNA reads TGTGCCAGCAGCAGAGGATCCGGGACAGGGGGCTTTAATTCACCCCTCCACTTT.

The V and J genes are TRBV11-3 and TRBJ2-1, with D perhaps matching TRBD2 (5 bases). This CDR3 region has 13 residues. Germline V gives CDR1 SGHNT, CDR2 YENEEA. V was cut by 2 bases and J by 6 bases, with 8 bases left in between. CDR3 loop: CASSLRTANEQFF. Written as DNA, the CDR3 is TGTGCCAGCAGCTTAAGGACTGCCAATGAGCAGTTCTTC.

This clone was recorded only once. The gene calls are TRBV9 and TRBJ2-2; D ambiguous. The CDR3 extends over 15 amino acids. The V gene's germline CDR1 is SGDLS and CDR2 YYNGEE. V was trimmed by 0 bases and J by 3 bases, leaving 9 bases between them. The CDR3 here is CASSVVPLDTGELFF. In DNA, the CDR3 is TGTGCCAGCAGCGTAGTGCCCCTGGACACCGGGGAGCTGTTTTTT.

The CDR3 sequence is CASSSDYGKGAYEQYF. The CDR3 DNA sequence: TGTGCCAGCAGCTCTGACTATGGTAAAGGGGCCTACGAGCAGTACTTC. The V call is TRBV7-6, the J call TRBJ2-7; either TRBD1 or TRBD2 may fit D (5 bases each). Germline CDR1 reads SGHVS; CDR2 reads FNYEAQ. Between the trimmed V and J ends, which lost 4 bases and 2 bases, there was a span of 18 bases. CDR3 length: 16 amino acids.

The chain joins TRBV24-1 to TRBJ2-1; 9 nucleotides match TRBD1. This CDR3 comprises 15 residues. From germline, CDR1 is KGHDR and CDR2 SFDVKD. The ends lost 5 bases at V and 5 bases at J; junction bases unmatched: 6. CDR3 region: CATSGGGTGHNEQFF. In DNA form, the CDR3 reads TGTGCCACCAGTGGGGGGGGGACAGGGCACAATGAGCAGTTCTTC.

V and J are TRBV2 and TRBJ2-2, with 8 bases fitting TRBD2. The V gene's germline CDR1 is SNHLY and CDR2 FYNNEI. The CDR3 contains 14 residues. V was clipped by 7 bases and J by 4 bases; unmatched bases: 5. CDR3 nucleotide sequence: TGTGCCAGCAAAGGACTAGCAGTCACCGGGGAGCTGTTTTTT. It yields the protein CASKGLAVTGELFF.

The chain couples TRBV6-5 to TRBJ2-1, with a weak D call TRBD2 (8 bases). CDR3 size: 15 residues. The germline CDR1 and CDR2 sequences are MNHEY and SVGAGI. The ends were cut back, 5 bases at V and 8 bases at J, with 19 bases in the middle. The chain's CDR3 is CASSPPGLGGHEQFF. DNA for the CDR3: TGTGCCAGCAGTCCCCCGGGACTAGGGGGCCATGAGCAGTTCTTC.

This chain links TRBV6-2 or TRBV6-3 with TRBJ2-5; D might be TRBD1 or TRBD2, each matching 5 bases. The CDR3 has 14 amino acids. V lost 3 bases and J lost 5, with 13 bases in between. Germline V lookup: CDR1 MNHEY, CDR2 SVGEGT. The CDR3 protein is CASSYWGTGETQYF. The CDR3 coding sequence is TGTGCCAGCAGTTATTGGGGCACGGGGGAGACCCAGTACTTC.

The chain combines TRBV18 with TRBJ2-7; D is undetermined. Looked up from germline, CDR1 is KGHSH and CDR2 is LQKENI. Trimming left V 4 bases short and J 1 base short, with 17 bases between. This CDR3 region has 16 residues. In DNA, the CDR3 is TGTGCCAGCTCACACCAGTCTCGCGAAGGGTCCTACGAGCAGTACTTC. This translates into CASSHQSREGSYEQYF.

The chain has TRBV11-2 and TRBJ2-5, with unresolved D. Trimming shortened V by 3 bases and J by 10 bases, and 21 bases separated the two germline ends. Germline values: CDR1 SGHAT, CDR2 FQNNGV. This CDR3 has 15 amino acids. CDR3 nucleotide sequence: TGTGCCAGCAGCTTGGCAGCCTATCCAAAAATGGGCCAGTACTTC. Translating it yields CASSLAAYPKMGQYF.

The chain carries TRBV19 and TRBJ2-4; 8 bases align to TRBD1. Trimming cost V 6 bases and J 2 bases; bases outside gene matches: 6. The CDR3 loop spans 15 amino acids. CDR1 and CDR2 (germline): LNHDA, SQIVND (reference sequence). The CDR3 sequence is CASRTGEYTKNIQYF. The CDR3, as DNA: TGTGCCAGTAGGACAGGGGAATATACCAAAAACATTCAGTACTTC.

This clone was counted a single time. V is TRBV9 and J is TRBJ2-5; D might be TRBD2 (5 bases). The CDR3 length is 16 residues. Per germline, CDR1 SGDLS and CDR2 YYNGEE. Trimming stripped 0 bases from V and 5 bases from J, with 17 bases between. For the CDR3, the DNA is TGTGCCAGCAGCGTAGCGACTAACGGAGTAGGGGAGACCCAGTACTTC. Its protein is CASSVATNGVGETQYF.

Here the CDR3 reads CAGGQGTEAFF. The CDR3 nucleotides are TGTGCCGGGGGGCAAGGGACTGAAGCTTTCTTT. The chain recombines TRBV7-9 with TRBJ1-1; possibly TRBD1 for D (6 bases). This CDR3 has 11 residues. CDR1 is SEHNR, CDR2 FQNEAQ, per germline (reference sequence). V was pared by 11 bases and J by 5 bases, with 12 bases between.

The chain carries TRBV5-8 and TRBJ2-7; 9 bases fit TRBD2. The CDR3 sequence is 14 residues long. CDR1 SGHTS and CDR2 YDEGEE come from the germline V gene. V trimming: 4 bases; J trimming: 2 bases; junction bases outside the gene matches: 4. The CDR3, as DNA: TGTGCCAGCAGCCTAGCGGGGACAACCTACGAGCAGTACTTC. Translation: CASSLAGTTYEQYF.